The clone carrying this T cell receptor (beta chain) was counted ten times or more. The antigen is undetermined. The data belong to a study of spatial heterogeneity in lung cancer. About the study: From matched bulk RNA-seq came a T cell module score, which showed a strong correlation with TCR transcript counts in tumor regions.

Time point meaning: sample taken at primary tumor resection. Samples were obtained from 65 to 80 donors, all untreated early-stage non-small cell lung cancer patients. The CDR3 is made up of 13 amino acids. The V gene lost 2 bases and the J gene lost 3 bases, with 5 bases spanning the gap. Germline V gene data show CDR1 as LGHDT and CDR2 as YNNKEL (reference sequence). Study-level findings and limits: Counts of expanded alpha and beta TCRs within tumors tracked the tumor nonsynonymous mutation count.

MiXCR, run by TCRdb on the 5' RACE reads, gives a single entry per CDR3 protein. Of over 10,000 distinct CDR3 sequences listed, about 5.6% are singletons. This sequence joins TRBV3-1 and TRBJ1-5; no clear D. The sequence derives from a female donor with early-stage non-small cell lung cancer. This sample comprised lung tumor tissue, obtained at surgery. The CDR3 bases are TGTGCCAGCAGCCAACGCCCCAATCAGCCCCAGCATTTT. Encoded protein: CASSQRPNQPQHF.